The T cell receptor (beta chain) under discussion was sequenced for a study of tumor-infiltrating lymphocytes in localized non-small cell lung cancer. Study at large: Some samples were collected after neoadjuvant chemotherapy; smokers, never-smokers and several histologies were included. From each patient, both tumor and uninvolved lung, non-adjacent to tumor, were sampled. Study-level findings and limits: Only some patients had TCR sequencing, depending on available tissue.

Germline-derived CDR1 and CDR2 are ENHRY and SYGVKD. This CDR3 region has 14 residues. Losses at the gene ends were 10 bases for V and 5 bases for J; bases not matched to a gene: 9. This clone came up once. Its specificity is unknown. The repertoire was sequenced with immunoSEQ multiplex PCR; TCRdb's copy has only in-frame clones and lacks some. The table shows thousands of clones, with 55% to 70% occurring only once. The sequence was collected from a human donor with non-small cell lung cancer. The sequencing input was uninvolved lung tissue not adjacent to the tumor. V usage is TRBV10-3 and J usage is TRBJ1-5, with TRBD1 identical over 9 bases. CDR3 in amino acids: CASMKGQGDQPQHF. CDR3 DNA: TGTGCCAGCATGAAGGGACAGGGAGATCAGCCCCAGCATTTT.